A single sample gave rise to the 9 T cell receptor beta chains below, sequenced in a study of CD8+ T cells in alopecia areata. Isolated RNA was reverse transcribed into cDNA used as the sequencing template. Clones were sequenced by immunoSEQ multiplex PCR, and TCRdb holds only the in-frame ones, with some missing. This sample has 200,000 to 250,000 clones, with under 70% found just once. As for treatment: oral pan-JAK inhibitor, 5-10 mg twice daily. Sequenced material: CD4+ T cells sorted from blood, taken at week 44, from a patient treated with tofacitinib. These TCRs come from a human donor with alopecia areata.

This clone turned up a few times. Other DNA variants within this sample encode the same CDR3. In DNA form, the CDR3 reads TGCAGCGTTGACCGGACGGGGAACACTGAAGCTTTCTTT. Its translation: CSVDRTGNTEAFF. The V and J genes are TRBV29-1 and TRBJ1-1; D is unresolved. CDR3 length equals 13 residues. Trimming took off 3 bases at V and 1 base at J, with 9 bases between the two ends. Per germline, CDR1 SQVTM and CDR2 ANQGSEA. The full variable domain, completed using reference TRBV29-1 and TRBJ1-1, is SAVISQKPSRDICQRGTSLTIQCQVDSQVTMMFWYRQQPGQSLTLIATANQGSEATYESGFVIDKFPISRPNLTFSTLTVSNMSPEDSSIYLCSVDRTGNTEAFFGQGTRLTVV.

The chain has TRBV30 and TRBJ1-2; D is possibly TRBD1 (6 bases). The CDR3 has 18 amino acids. CDR1 and CDR2 from the germline V gene are GTSNPN and SVGIG (reference sequence). V gave up 2 bases and J gave up 3 bases, with 25 bases separating them. The CDR3 bases are TGTGCCTGGAGTTCCTTGAGGACTAGCAGGGGAAGAGACTATGGCTACACCTTC. Its protein is CAWSSLRTSRGRDYGYTF.

The chain couples TRBV4-3 to TRBJ2-7; D unclear. Trimming cost V 1 base and J 0 bases, with 7 bases left between them. The CDR3 is 14 residues long. In germline, CDR1 is LGHNA, CDR2 YSLEER. The CDR3 here is CASSQAEISYEQYF. The CDR3 DNA reads TGCGCCAGCAGCCAAGCGGAGATCTCCTACGAGCAGTACTTC.

The sample holds a few counts of this clone. V is TRBV2 and J is TRBJ1-4; no clear D gene. V was trimmed by 8 bases and J by 0 bases, leaving 7 bases between them. CDR1 and CDR2 from the germline V gene are SNHLY and FYNNEI. The CDR3 is 13 amino acids. The CDR3 region is CASSRTTNEKLFF. As DNA, the CDR3 is TGTGCCAGCTCCCGGACAACTAATGAAAAACTGTTTTTT.

This chain joins TRBV30 and TRBJ2-7; 9 nucleotides match TRBD1. J gave up 3 bases and V 1 base, and 4 bases lay outside the gene matches. Germline V CDR1 and CDR2: GTSNPN, SVGIG (reference sequence). The CDR3 loop spans 14 amino acids. CDR3 protein: CAWSAGTGFYEQYF. The CDR3 DNA reads as TGTGCCTGGAGTGCCGGGACAGGGTTCTACGAGCAGTACTTC.

The chain has TRBV19 and TRBJ2-1; TRBD1 is a possible D gene (5 bases). V lost 10 bases and J 7 bases, leaving 11 bases between the germline ends. The germline gives CDR1 LNHDA, CDR2 SQIVND (reference sequence). The CDR3 runs 11 residues. DNA of the CDR3: TGTGCCATCTCAGACAGAAATGAGCAGTTCTTC. Translation: CAISDRNEQFF.

The chain employs TRBV4-3 and TRBJ1-2, with D tentatively TRBD1 (6 bases). The length of the CDR3 is 14 residues. Trimming removed 0 bases from V and 4 bases from J, with 9 bases in between. CDR1 is LGHNA and CDR2 is YSLEER in the germline V gene. CDR3 DNA sequence: TGCGCCAGCAGCCAAGAGCGGACAGCCTATGGCTACACCTTC. As protein: CASSQERTAYGYTF.

This chain uses TRBV5-1 with TRBJ1-4; D uncertain. V was clipped by 4 bases and J by 0 bases, with 22 bases between them. The CDR3 sequence is 19 residues long. Germline V CDR1 and CDR2: SGHRS, YFSETQ. The CDR3 region is CASSPQGRTGSTTNEKLFF. The CDR3 DNA follows: TGCGCCAGCAGCCCGCAAGGACGGACGGGGTCTACAACTAATGAAAAACTGTTTTTT.

As regards this clone: This specimen includes other DNA sequences encoding the same CDR3. The rearrangement joins TRBV5-1 to TRBJ1-2; no clear D. Per the germline V gene, CDR1 is SGHRS and CDR2 is YFSETQ. V lost 4 bases to trimming and J lost 0 bases, with 10 bases between them. The CDR3 consists of 14 residues. The CDR3 DNA follows: TGCGCCAGCAGCCCGAGCGGGGCTAACTATGGCTACACCTTC. Encoded protein: CASSPSGANYGYTF. Based on the CDR3 plus reference TRBV5-1 and TRBJ1-2, the full variable domain is KAGVTQTPRYLIKTRGQQVTLSCSPISGHRSVSWYQQTPGQGLQFLFEYFSETQRNKGNFPGRFSGRQFSNSRSEMNVSTLELGDSALYLCASSPSGANYGYTFGSGTRLTVV.